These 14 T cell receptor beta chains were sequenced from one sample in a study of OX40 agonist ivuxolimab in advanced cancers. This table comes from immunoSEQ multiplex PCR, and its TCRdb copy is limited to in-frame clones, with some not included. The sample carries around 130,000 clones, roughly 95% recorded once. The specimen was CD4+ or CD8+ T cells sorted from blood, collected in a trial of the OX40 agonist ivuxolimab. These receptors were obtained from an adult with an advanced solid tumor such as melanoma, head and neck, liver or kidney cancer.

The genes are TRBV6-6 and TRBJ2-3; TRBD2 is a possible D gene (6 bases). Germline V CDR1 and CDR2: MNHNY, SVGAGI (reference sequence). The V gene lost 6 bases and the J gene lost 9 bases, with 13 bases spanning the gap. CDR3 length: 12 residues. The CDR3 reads CASRPTSETQYF. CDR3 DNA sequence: TGTGCCAGCAGACCGACTAGTGAAACGCAGTATTTT.

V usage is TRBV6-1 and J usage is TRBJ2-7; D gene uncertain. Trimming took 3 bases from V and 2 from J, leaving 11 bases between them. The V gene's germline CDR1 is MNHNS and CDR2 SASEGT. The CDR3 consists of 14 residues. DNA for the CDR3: TGTGCCAGCAGTGAGGTTTTGCAGGCCTACGAGCAGTACTTC. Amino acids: CASSEVLQAYEQYF.

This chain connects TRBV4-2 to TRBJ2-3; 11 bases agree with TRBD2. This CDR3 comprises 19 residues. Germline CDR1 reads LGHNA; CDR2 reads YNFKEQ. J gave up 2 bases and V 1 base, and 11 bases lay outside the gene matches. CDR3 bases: TGTGCCAGCAGCCAAGTAGGCTTACTAGCGGGGGCCCCCACAGATACGCAGTATTTT. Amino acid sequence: CASSQVGLLAGAPTDTQYF.

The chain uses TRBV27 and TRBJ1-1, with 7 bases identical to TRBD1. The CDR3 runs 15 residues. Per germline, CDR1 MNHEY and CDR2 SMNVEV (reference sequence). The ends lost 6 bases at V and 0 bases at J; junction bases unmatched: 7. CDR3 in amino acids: CASSRDRLMNTEAFF. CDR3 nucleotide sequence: TGTGCCAGCAGCCGGGACAGACTAATGAACACTGAAGCTTTCTTT.

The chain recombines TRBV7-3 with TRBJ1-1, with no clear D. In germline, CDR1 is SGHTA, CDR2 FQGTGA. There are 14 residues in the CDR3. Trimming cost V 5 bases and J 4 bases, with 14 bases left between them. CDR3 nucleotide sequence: TGTGCCAGCAGCCGGTCGGCCGCGGGCACTGAAGCTTTCTTT. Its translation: CASSRSAAGTEAFF.

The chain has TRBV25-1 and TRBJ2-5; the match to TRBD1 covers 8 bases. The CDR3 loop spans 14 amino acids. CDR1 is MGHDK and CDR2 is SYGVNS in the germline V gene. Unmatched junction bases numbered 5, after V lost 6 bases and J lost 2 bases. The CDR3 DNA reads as TGTGCCAGCAGAGACAGGGGATCGCAAGAGACCCAGTACTTC. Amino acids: CASRDRGSQETQYF. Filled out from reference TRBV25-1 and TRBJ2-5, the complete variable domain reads EADIYQTPRYLVIGTGKKITLECSQTMGHDKMYWYQQDPGMELHLIHYSYGVNSTEKGDLSSESTVSRIRTEHFPLTLESARPSHTSQYLCASRDRGSQETQYFGPGTRLLVL.

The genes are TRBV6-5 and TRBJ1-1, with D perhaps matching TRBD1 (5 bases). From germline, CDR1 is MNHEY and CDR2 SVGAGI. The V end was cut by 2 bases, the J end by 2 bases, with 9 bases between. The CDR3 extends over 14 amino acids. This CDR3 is CASSYPGGNTEAFF. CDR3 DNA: TGTGCCAGCAGTTACCCCGGGGGAAACACTGAAGCTTTCTTT.

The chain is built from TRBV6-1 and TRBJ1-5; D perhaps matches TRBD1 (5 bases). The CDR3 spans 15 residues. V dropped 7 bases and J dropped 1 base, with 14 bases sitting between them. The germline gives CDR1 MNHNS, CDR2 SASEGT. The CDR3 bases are TGTGCCAGCAAAGAAAACCGGGGGAGCAATCAGCCCCAGCATTTT. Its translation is CASKENRGSNQPQHF.

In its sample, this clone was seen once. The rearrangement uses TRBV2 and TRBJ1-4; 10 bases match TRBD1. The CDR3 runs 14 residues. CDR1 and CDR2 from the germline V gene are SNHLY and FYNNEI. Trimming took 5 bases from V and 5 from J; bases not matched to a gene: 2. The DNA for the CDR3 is TGTGCCAGCAGTTTGGACAGGGGGAATGAAAAACTGTTTTTT. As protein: CASSLDRGNEKLFF.

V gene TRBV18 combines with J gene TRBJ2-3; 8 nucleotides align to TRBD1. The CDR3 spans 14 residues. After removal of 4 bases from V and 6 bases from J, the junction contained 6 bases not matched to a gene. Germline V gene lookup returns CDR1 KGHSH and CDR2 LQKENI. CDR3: CASSLGQGTDTQYF. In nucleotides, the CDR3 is TGTGCCAGCTCACTAGGACAGGGTACGGATACGCAGTATTTT.

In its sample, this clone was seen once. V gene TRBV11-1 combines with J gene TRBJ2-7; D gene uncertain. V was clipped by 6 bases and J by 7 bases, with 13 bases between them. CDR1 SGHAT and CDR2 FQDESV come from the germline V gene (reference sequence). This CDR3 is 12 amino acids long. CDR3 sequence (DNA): TGTGCCAGCAGACCTACACTGGGGGAGCAGTACTTC. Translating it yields CASRPTLGEQYF.

As DNA, the CDR3 is TGTGCCAGTAGTAAATCCCTGGCCCAAGAGACCCAGTACTTC. Protein sequence: CASSKSLAQETQYF. This chain uses TRBV19 with TRBJ2-5; D unclear. The CDR3 length is 14 residues. Germline CDR1 and CDR2: LNHDA and SQIVND (reference sequence). Trimming left V 4 bases short and J 1 base short, with 10 bases between.

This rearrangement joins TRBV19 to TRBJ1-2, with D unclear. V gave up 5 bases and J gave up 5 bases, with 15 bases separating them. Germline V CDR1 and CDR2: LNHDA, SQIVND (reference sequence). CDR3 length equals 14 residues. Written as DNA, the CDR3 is TGTGCCAGTAGTCCAACCGGACGGGTATATGGCTACACCTTC. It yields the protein CASSPTGRVYGYTF.

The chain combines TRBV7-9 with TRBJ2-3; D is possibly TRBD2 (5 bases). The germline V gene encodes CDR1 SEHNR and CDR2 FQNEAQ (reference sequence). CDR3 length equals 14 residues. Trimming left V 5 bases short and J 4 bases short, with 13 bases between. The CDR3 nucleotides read TGTGCCAGCAGCCCCCGGGATCAGGCAGATACGCAGTATTTT. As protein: CASSPRDQADTQYF.